This T cell receptor (beta chain) was sequenced during a study of cytomegalovirus exposure and HLA in healthy donors. This PCR relied on a set of 60 Vbeta primers and 13 Jbeta primers. Sequencing was performed with immunoSEQ multiplex PCR; in TCRdb, only in-frame clones are kept and a portion is missing. The table shows fewer than 200,000 clones, with 82% occurring only once. In the case of this clone: Its antigen is not known.

Study-level results: Later on, analysis showed that most CMV-associated TCR beta chains appeared to be HLA-restricted. Judged likely to be a sequencing artifact was a cluster of highly shared sequence variants.

This clonotype was obtained from a girl aged 5-17 years in good health and CMV-seropositive. Material: PBMCs.

CDR3 DNA: TGTGCCAGCATCCCTAGACCTCCACTAGCGGCTTTTAGCTCCTACAATGAGCAGTTCTTC. Protein product: CASIPRPPLAAFSSYNEQFF. The chain has TRBV21-1 and TRBJ2-1; the table gives TRBD2 as D, unverified against the DNA. TRBV21-1 is a recognized pseudogene. The CDR3 totals 20 residues.